These 22 T cell receptor beta chains came from one sample sequenced in a study of T cells in narcolepsy. The assay was immunoSEQ multiplex PCR, and TCRdb's table has in-frame clones only and misses some. In the table there are 25,000 to 35,000 clones, 78% of which are singletons. The sample taken for sequencing was CD45RA- memory CD4+ T cells from PBMCs. The receptors shown here come from a human donor with narcolepsy.

The chain has TRBV5-1 and TRBJ2-5; D not certain. Trimming took 4 bases from V and 3 from J, leaving 4 bases between them. The CDR3 has 11 amino acids. CDR1 and CDR2 (germline): SGHRS, YFSETQ. DNA for the CDR3: TGCGCCAGCAGCGCCGAAGAGACCCAGTACTTC. It is translated as CASSAEETQYF. Based on the CDR3 plus reference TRBV5-1 and TRBJ2-5, the full variable domain is KAGVTQTPRYLIKTRGQQVTLSCSPISGHRSVSWYQQTPGQGLQFLFEYFSETQRNKGNFPGRFSGRQFSNSRSEMNVSTLELGDSALYLCASSAEETQYFGPGTRLLVL.

This chain links TRBV4-2 with TRBJ2-1; 9 bases match TRBD2. CDR3 length: 17 residues. V shed 0 bases and J 4 bases; nucleotides not matched to a gene: 7. Germline V gene data show CDR1 as LGHNA and CDR2 as YNFKEQ. The CDR3 region is CASSQDLRTSGYNEQFF. Here the CDR3 DNA reads TGTGCCAGCAGCCAAGATCTGCGAACTAGCGGGTACAATGAGCAGTTCTTC.

This chain joins TRBV30 and TRBJ1-1, with unresolved D. The V and J ends lost 1 base and 7 bases respectively, with 7 bases between them. CDR3 length: 11 residues. CDR1 and CDR2 from the germline V gene are GTSNPN and SVGIG (reference sequence). The CDR3 spells CAWSAQSEAFF. DNA for the CDR3: TGTGCCTGGAGTGCACAAAGTGAAGCTTTCTTT.

The table lists this clone with a count of one. V is TRBV21-1 and J is TRBJ1-2; TRBD1, as called in the table, went unchecked against the DNA. TRBV21-1 is labeled a pseudogene. This CDR3 contains 15 residues. The CDR3 bases are TGTGCCAGCAGCAAATACGCAGGGGAAGGAAGGGGCTACACCTTC. Protein sequence: CASSKYAGEGRGYTF.

V gene TRBV2 combines with J gene TRBJ2-3; D is perhaps TRBD2 (6 bases). Looked up from germline, CDR1 is SNHLY and CDR2 is FYNNEI. V was clipped by 7 bases and J by 5 bases, with 13 bases between them. This CDR3 is built from 13 residues. The CDR3 nucleotides read TGTGCCAGCACGGAGGGGCCGGTAGATACGCAGTATTTT. Encoded protein: CASTEGPVDTQYF.

V usage is TRBV6-5 and J usage is TRBJ2-3; a weak D match, TRBD2 (5 bases). The V end lost 6 bases, the J end lost 2 bases, and 12 bases lay between the germline ends. The CDR3 length is 14 residues. Germline assignment: CDR1 MNHEY and CDR2 SVGAGI. CDR3 nucleotide sequence: TGTGCCAGCAGGGGAGAGCGGAACACAGATACGCAGTATTTT. Encoded protein: CASRGERNTDTQYF.

The rearrangement joins TRBV6-1 to TRBJ1-2; D remains unclear. The CDR3 covers 13 residues. The ends were cut back, 1 base at V and 4 bases at J, with 7 bases in the middle. Germline CDR1 MNHNS, CDR2 SASEGT. CDR3 in DNA: TGTGCCAGCAGTGAAGTGAACTCCTATGGCTACACCTTC. Residues: CASSEVNSYGYTF.

This clone was seen only once. The gene calls are TRBV4-1 and TRBJ1-1; the D gene is possibly TRBD1 (5 bases). Deletions cut 0 bases from V and 4 bases from J, with 15 bases between. This CDR3 is built from 16 residues. CDR1 is MGHRA, CDR2 YSYEKL, per germline. The CDR3 DNA sequence: TGCGCCAGCAGCCAAGATGAGCCAGGGCCGTCCACTGAAGCTTTCTTT. As protein: CASSQDEPGPSTEAFF.

The rearrangement links TRBV2 to TRBJ1-2, with D possibly being TRBD1 (5 bases). Trimming stripped 2 bases from V and 0 bases from J, with 16 bases between. Germline CDR1 SNHLY, CDR2 FYNNEI. The CDR3 covers 17 residues. CDR3 DNA: TGTGCCAGCAGTGAAATTGGGGCGGCTTTTTCTAACTATGGCTACACCTTC. This translates into CASSEIGAAFSNYGYTF.

The chain couples TRBV6-5 to TRBJ1-6, with 9 bases matching TRBD1. Looked up from germline, CDR1 is MNHEY and CDR2 is SVGAGI. Losses at the gene ends were 7 bases for V and 7 bases for J; bases not matched to a gene: 8. The CDR3 runs 15 residues. DNA of the CDR3: TGTGCCAGCACCCAAGGGGACAGGGAAAATTCACCCCTCCACTTT. This translates into CASTQGDRENSPLHF.

As concerns this clone: Sequence at one end of the junction differs from germline and may be a read error. V usage is TRBV7-3 and J usage is TRBJ1-6; possibly TRBD1 for D (5 bases). Germline-derived CDR1 and CDR2 are SGHTA and FQGTGA. The CDR3 runs to 14 residues. CDR3 in amino acids: CANSLNRFNSPLHF. DNA for the CDR3: TGTGCCAACAGCTTAAACAGGTTTAATTCACCCCTCCACTTT.

The genes are TRBV4-1 and TRBJ2-5; TRBD2 matches 10 bases. The CDR3 is 16 amino acids. Unmatched junction bases numbered 4, after V lost 2 bases and J lost 1 base. The germline CDR1 and CDR2 sequences are MGHRA and YSYEKL. This CDR3 reads CASSQPGLAPQETQYF. The CDR3 DNA reads TGCGCCAGCAGCCAACCGGGACTAGCGCCCCAAGAGACCCAGTACTTC.

This clone has just a few counts. The chain has TRBV2 and TRBJ1-4, with D perhaps matching TRBD1 (6 bases). Germline CDR1 and CDR2: SNHLY and FYNNEI. This CDR3 has 13 residues. V was cut by 7 bases and J by 8 bases, with 14 bases left in between. Here the CDR3 DNA reads TGTGCCAGCATGGGGGGGCTCGGGGAAAAACTGTTTTTT. Its protein is CASMGGLGEKLFF.

This clone was seen a single time. The chain carries TRBV11-2 and TRBJ1-4, with TRBD1 matching 8 bases. The V gene end was trimmed by 1 base and the J gene end by 4 bases; junction bases not matched to a gene: 2. The CDR3 covers 15 residues. Germline CDR1 and CDR2: SGHAT and FQNNGV. CDR3 residues: CASSLVTGGNEKLFF. The CDR3 region has the DNA TGTGCCAGCAGCTTAGTCACAGGGGGTAATGAAAAACTGTTTTTT.

In its sample, this clone was seen once. This chain links TRBV9 with TRBJ1-1; possible D gene TRBD1, 5 bases. The CDR3 spans 15 residues. Germline assignment: CDR1 SGDLS and CDR2 YYNGEE. V was trimmed by 4 bases and J by 1 base, leaving 14 bases between them. CDR3 bases: TGTGCCAGCAGCAGAGCGGTGGGGACGAACACTGAAGCTTTCTTT. As protein: CASSRAVGTNTEAFF.

The chain recombines TRBV7-9 with TRBJ1-5; no firm D call. V shed 4 bases and J shed 4 bases, with 20 bases lying between them. Germline CDR1 and CDR2: SEHNR and FQNEAQ (reference sequence). There are 17 residues in the CDR3. The DNA of the CDR3 is TGTGCCAGCAGCTCAACCCCTTCCCGGTTCGGAAATCAGCCCCAGCATTTT. Residues: CASSSTPSRFGNQPQHF.

This rearrangement joins TRBV6-1 to TRBJ2-7; D possibly uses TRBD1 or TRBD2 (6 bases each). V gave up 5 bases and J gave up 0 bases, with 11 bases separating them. Per the germline V gene, CDR1 is MNHNS and CDR2 is SASEGT. This CDR3 has 14 amino acids. CDR3 amino acids: CASSQGGTSYEQYF. DNA for the CDR3: TGTGCCAGCAGTCAAGGGGGGACCTCCTACGAGCAGTACTTC.

V usage is TRBV6-1 and J usage is TRBJ2-3; no definite D call. Trimming shortened V by 8 bases and J by 8 bases, and 8 bases separated the two germline ends. Per germline, CDR1 MNHNS and CDR2 SASEGT. The CDR3 consists of 10 residues. In nucleotides, the CDR3 is TGTGCCAGCCTTCTAGGTACGCAGTATTTT. The encoded protein is CASLLGTQYF.

The chain links TRBV28 to TRBJ1-1; D remains unclear. CDR1 and CDR2 (germline): MDHEN, SYDVKM. V lost 2 bases, J lost 1 base, and 8 bases lay in between. CDR3 length: 14 residues. CDR3 nucleotides: TGTGCCAGCAGTTTAATAGGCGCGAACACTGAAGCTTTCTTT. Encoded protein: CASSLIGANTEAFF.

The chain uses TRBV14 and TRBJ2-6; maybe TRBD1 (6 bases). The germline V and J ends were trimmed by 5 bases and 1 base, with 9 bases remaining between them. This CDR3 spans 15 amino acids. Germline CDR1 reads SGHDN; CDR2 reads FVKESK. CDR3 DNA sequence: TGTGCCAGCAGCTTGGACAGATCTGGGGCCAACGTCCTGACTTTC. It translates to CASSLDRSGANVLTF.

The chain employs TRBV15 and TRBJ1-1, with TRBD1 as a possible D gene (5 bases). Looked up from germline, CDR1 is LNHNV and CDR2 is YYDKDF (reference sequence). There are 16 residues in the CDR3. V lost 1 base to trimming and J lost 6 bases, with 18 bases between them. As DNA, the CDR3 is TGTGCCACCAGCAGAGGGGGCGGCAGGGTATTCGCTGAAGCTTTCTTT. Translated: CATSRGGGRVFAEAFF.

The chain recombines TRBV5-4 with TRBJ2-7, with D perhaps matching TRBD2 (6 bases). The CDR3 totals 15 residues. With 4 bases removed from V and 2 bases from J, the gap between germline ends came to 16 bases. Germline CDR1 SGHNT, CDR2 YYREEE (reference sequence). The CDR3 is CASSPTEGRPYEQYF. For the CDR3, the DNA is TGTGCCAGCAGCCCAACGGAGGGTAGGCCCTACGAGCAGTACTTC. Full variable domain (missing parts from reference TRBV5-4 and TRBJ2-7): ETGVTQSPTHLIKTRGQQVTLRCSSQSGHNTVSWYQQALGQGPQFIFQYYREEENGRGNFPPRFSGLQFPNYSSELNVNALELDDSALYLCASSPTEGRPYEQYFGPGTRLTVT.